What follows are 26 T cell receptor beta chains derived from one specimen sequenced in a study of T cells in Graves' hyperthyroidism and ophthalmopathy. What was amplified from RNA transcripts were TCR beta CDR3 regions. The primer set for the first-round RT-PCR of the TCR CDR3 was HTBI. TCRdb ran MiXCR on the multiplex PCR reads and lists one entry per CDR3 protein. The sample shows some 620,000 distinct CDR3 sequences, 15% to 20% of them seen only once. The sequenced sample was blood. These receptors were taken from a woman aged 25 to 39 with Graves' hyperthyroidism.

This clonotype was seen many times. The chain combines TRBV24-1 with TRBJ2-2, with D possibly being TRBD2 (5 bases). V was clipped by 2 bases and J by 6 bases, with 9 bases between them. The CDR3 sequence is 14 residues long. The V gene's germline CDR1 is KGHDR and CDR2 SFDVKD. This chain's CDR3 is CATSDSWRAGELFF. CDR3 in DNA: TGTGCCACCAGTGATTCCTGGCGGGCCGGGGAGCTGTTTTTT.

V gene TRBV6-1 combines with J gene TRBJ1-2; TRBD1 matches at 7 bases. The V gene end was trimmed by 6 bases and the J gene end by 6 bases; junction bases not matched to a gene: 7. CDR1 is MNHNS and CDR2 is SASEGT in the germline V gene. The CDR3 loop spans 13 amino acids. The CDR3 reads CASRETGINGYTF. The CDR3 DNA sequence: TGTGCCAGCAGGGAGACAGGGATAAATGGCTACACCTTC.

There are a few counts of this clonotype. The chain is built from TRBV20-1 and TRBJ1-2, with D tentatively TRBD1 (6 bases). This CDR3 comprises 13 residues. CDR1 and CDR2 (germline): DFQATT, SNEGSKA (reference sequence). Between the trimmed V and J ends, which lost 5 bases and 3 bases, there was a span of 13 bases. The CDR3 reads CSAEGPGDYGYTF. CDR3 nucleotides: TGCAGTGCTGAGGGCCCAGGGGACTATGGCTACACCTTC.

The chain joins TRBV7-2 to TRBJ2-5, with 7 bases identical to TRBD2. The germline gives CDR1 SGHTA, CDR2 FQGNSA. The CDR3 runs to 15 residues. With V trimmed by 1 base and J by 1 base, 3 bases remained unmatched. CDR3 in amino acids: CASSLGGRAQETQYF. The DNA for the CDR3 is TGTGCCAGCAGCTTAGGTGGGAGGGCCCAAGAGACCCAGTACTTC. Full variable domain (remainder filled in from reference TRBV7-2 and TRBJ2-5): GAGVSQSPSNKVTEKGKDVELRCDPISGHTALYWYRQSLGQGLEFLIYFQGNSAPDKSGLPSDRFSAERTGGSVSTLTIQRTQQEDSAVYLCASSLGGRAQETQYFGPGTRLLVL.

This clonotype was seen a handful of times. V is TRBV28 and J is TRBJ1-1; D possibly corresponds to TRBD1 (6 bases). Trimming took off 6 bases at V and 4 bases at J, with 12 bases between the two ends. This CDR3 comprises 13 residues. Germline assignment: CDR1 MDHEN and CDR2 SYDVKM. The CDR3 nucleotides are TGTGCCAGCAGGGTACAGGGTACCACTGAAGCTTTCTTT. Its translation is CASRVQGTTEAFF.

In this sample, this clonotype turned up a few times. The chain links TRBV2 to TRBJ2-5, with D possibly TRBD2 on 5 matching bases. This CDR3 comprises 12 residues. The ends were cut back, 8 bases at V and 2 bases at J, with 9 bases in the middle. Per the germline V gene, CDR1 is SNHLY and CDR2 is FYNNEI. CDR3 nucleotide sequence: TGTGCCAGCGTACGGGAACAAGAGACCCAGTACTTC. It translates to CASVREQETQYF.

Ten or more counts support this clonotype. The V and J genes are TRBV27 and TRBJ2-3, with D tentatively TRBD1 or TRBD2 (6 bases each). Trimming took 6 bases from V and 4 from J, leaving 20 bases between them. CDR3 length: 16 residues. In germline, CDR1 is MNHEY, CDR2 SMNVEV (reference sequence). The CDR3 loop is CASSPLGGGKADTQYF. For the CDR3, the DNA is TGTGCCAGCAGCCCCTTGGGGGGCGGTAAGGCAGATACGCAGTATTTT.

This clonotype has ten or more counts. In DNA, the CDR3 is TGTGCCAGCAGCCAGGGGGCGACGGACGAAAAACTGTTTTTT. This codes for CASSQGATDEKLFF. The chain carries TRBV11-3 and TRBJ1-4; 8 bases are a match to TRBD1. J was trimmed by 8 bases and V by 5 bases; bases with no gene match: 7. Germline-derived CDR1 and CDR2 are SGHNT and YENEEA. This CDR3 spans 14 amino acids.

A note on this clonotype: Given a much more abundant clone one base away, this may be a read error. The chain is built from TRBV5-1 and TRBJ2-3; TRBD2 aligns across 8 bases. Germline values: CDR1 SGHRS, CDR2 YFSETQ. The CDR3 contains 17 residues. The CDR3: CASGLARSGGPEDTQYF. The CDR3 nucleotides are TGCGCCAGCGGCTTGGCTAGGTCGGGAGGGCCGGAAGATACGCAGTATTTT.

The chain has TRBV18 and TRBJ1-2; weak D call: TRBD1 (6 bases). Deletions cut 3 bases from V and 8 bases from J, with 19 bases between. The CDR3 contains 15 residues. Looked up from germline, CDR1 is KGHSH and CDR2 is LQKENI. For the CDR3, the DNA is TGTGCCAGCTCACCTACAGGGCCCGAGAGAGGCGGCTACACCTTC. Its protein product is CASSPTGPERGGYTF.

Ten or more counts support this clonotype. The CDR3 nucleotides read TGTGCCAGCAGAATCGGGACAGGGAACACTGAAGCTTTCTTT. Translation gives CASRIGTGNTEAFF. The chain combines TRBV6-1 with TRBJ1-1, with 8 bases identical to TRBD1. Trimming cost V 6 bases and J 1 base; bases outside gene matches: 4. The CDR3 has 14 residues. Germline lookup yields CDR1 MNHNS and CDR2 SASEGT.

This clonotype was counted only a few times. This chain connects TRBV30 to TRBJ1-2; D unresolved. Trimming pared 2 bases from V and 7 bases from J, leaving 14 bases between. Germline-derived CDR1 and CDR2 are GTSNPN and SVGIG (reference sequence). The CDR3 runs to 13 residues. The CDR3 bases are TGTGCCTGGAGTCGCAAAATGTTGGGTGGCTACACCTTC. Encoded protein: CAWSRKMLGGYTF.

The J gene is TRBJ2-2, the V gene TRBV4-2; the D gene is possibly TRBD2 (5 bases). The CDR3 has 17 amino acids. Germline V gene data show CDR1 as LGHNA and CDR2 as YNFKEQ. Trimming shortened V by 0 bases and J by 7 bases, and 18 bases separated the two germline ends. The chain's CDR3 is CASSQEPSWSTVGELFF. Here the CDR3 DNA reads TGTGCCAGCAGCCAAGAACCTAGCTGGAGTACTGTCGGGGAGCTGTTTTTT.

This clonotype was seen a handful of times. Relative to the germline gene, one junction end is altered; a read error may explain this. The gene calls are TRBV5-1 and TRBJ1-4, with D perhaps TRBD1 (5 bases). CDR1 and CDR2 from the germline V gene are SGHRS and YFSETQ. The length of the CDR3 is 15 residues. The CDR3 spells CAGSSQPQGNEKLFF. The DNA for the CDR3 is TGCGCCGGCAGTTCCCAGCCCCAGGGAAATGAAAAACTGTTTTTT.

The rearrangement joins TRBV7-3 to TRBJ2-5; 8 bases line up with TRBD2. CDR1 is SGHTA, CDR2 FQGTGA, per germline. CDR3 size: 17 residues. With 0 bases clipped from V and 5 bases from J, the junction kept 11 bases outside the gene matches. The CDR3 bases are TGTGCCAGCAGCTTAACGACGGGGGGGGGCGCGGCGGAGACCCAGTACTTC. It yields the protein CASSLTTGGGAAETQYF.

This clonotype has just a few counts. The genes are TRBV11-2 and TRBJ2-7; 9 positions match TRBD1. The CDR3 loop spans 13 amino acids. Germline V lookup: CDR1 SGHAT, CDR2 FQNNGV. Germline trimming cut 6 bases from V and 3 bases from J; bases unmatched to any gene: 3. This chain's CDR3 is CASRETGGYEQYF. The CDR3, as DNA: TGTGCCAGCAGGGAGACAGGGGGCTACGAGCAGTACTTC.

This clonotype was detected ten times or more. The chain couples TRBV28 to TRBJ2-5; 10 bases line up with TRBD1. From germline, CDR1 is MDHEN and CDR2 SYDVKM. Trimming cost V 5 bases and J 4 bases; bases outside gene matches: 4. This CDR3 comprises 14 residues. The CDR3, as DNA: TGTGCCAGCAGTGTCGACAGGGGGCGAGAGACCCAGTACTTC. Its translation is CASSVDRGRETQYF. Based on the CDR3 plus reference TRBV28 and TRBJ2-5, the full variable domain is DVKVTQSSRYLVKRTGEKVFLECVQDMDHENMFWYRQDPGLGLRLIYFSYDVKMKEKGDIPEGYSVSREKKERFSLILESASTNQTSMYLCASSVDRGRETQYFGPGTRLLVL.

As regards this clonotype: A much larger clone sits a single nucleotide away, making a read error possible. The chain carries TRBV12-3 or TRBV12-4 and TRBJ2-4, with D tentatively TRBD2 (6 bases). The CDR3 contains 16 residues. V shed 5 bases and J shed 2 bases, with 16 bases lying between them. CDR3 protein: CASSRDGGTSKNIQYF. The CDR3 DNA sequence: TGTGCCAGCAGTCGGGACGGGGGAACCTCCAAAAACATTCAGTACTTC.

This chain's CDR3 is CAISESQGNQPQHF. DNA of the CDR3: TGTGCCATCAGTGAGTCACAGGGTAATCAGCCCCAGCATTTT. This sequence joins TRBV10-3 and TRBJ1-5, with D possibly matching TRBD1 (6 bases). The CDR3 sequence is 14 residues long. Germline V gene data show CDR1 as ENHRY and CDR2 as SYGVKD. V lost 0 bases and J lost 4, with 7 bases in between.

The V call is TRBV9, the J call TRBJ2-3, with D perhaps TRBD1 (8 bases). There are 19 residues in the CDR3. Deletions cut 4 bases from V and 3 bases from J, with 27 bases between. In germline, CDR1 is SGDLS, CDR2 YYNGEE. The DNA for the CDR3 is TGTGCCAGCAGCCCCTGGACTAGGGGGGTCCACAGGGGGACAGATACGCAGTATTTT. Translating it yields CASSPWTRGVHRGTDTQYF. Variable domain in full (rest from reference TRBV9 and TRBJ2-3): DSGVTQTPKHLITATGQRVTLRCSPRSGDLSVYWYQQSLDQGLQFLIQYYNGEERAKGNILERFSAQQFPDLHSELNLSSLELGDSALYFCASSPWTRGVHRGTDTQYFGPGTRLTVL.

In this sample, this clonotype turned up many times. The chain uses TRBV9 and TRBJ1-1; D is unresolved. V lost 0 bases to trimming and J lost 2 bases, with 11 bases between them. This CDR3 comprises 15 residues. CDR1 and CDR2 (germline): SGDLS, YYNGEE. CDR3 sequence reads: CASSVAGILNTEAFF. CDR3 coding DNA: TGTGCCAGCAGCGTAGCGGGCATACTAAACACTGAAGCTTTCTTT.

In its sample, this clonotype was seen many times. V usage is TRBV9 and J usage is TRBJ2-1; D remains ambiguous. Per germline, CDR1 SGDLS and CDR2 YYNGEE. CDR3 length: 13 amino acids. Trimming stripped 4 bases from V and 7 bases from J, with 12 bases between. As DNA, the CDR3 is TGTGCCAGCAGCCCCCAACCTAATAATGAGCAGTTCTTC. Its protein product is CASSPQPNNEQFF.

This chain connects TRBV9 to TRBJ2-3, with D perhaps TRBD2 (7 bases). Germline V gene sequence: CDR1 SGDLS, CDR2 YYNGEE. The CDR3 loop spans 16 amino acids. V was pared by 7 bases and J by 2 bases, with 20 bases between. DNA for the CDR3: TGTGCCAGCGCCGTTGGTGGGGGGGCCCACACAGATACGCAGTATTTT. Its translation: CASAVGGGAHTDTQYF.

The chain employs TRBV18 and TRBJ2-1, with D unclear. Trimming took 1 base from V and 3 from J, leaving 4 bases between them. The CDR3 sequence is 13 residues long. Germline V gene data show CDR1 as KGHSH and CDR2 as LQKENI. The chain's CDR3 is CASSPRVYNEQFF. DNA for the CDR3: TGTGCCAGCTCACCACGAGTCTACAATGAGCAGTTCTTC.

The J gene is TRBJ2-1, the V gene TRBV20-1; the D gene is possibly TRBD2 (6 bases). Trimming removed 6 bases at V and 8 bases at J, with 20 bases between. The germline CDR1 and CDR2 sequences are DFQATT and SNEGSKA (reference sequence). The length of the CDR3 is 14 residues. CDR3 sequence reads: CSAPDGAGSYEQFF. CDR3 sequence (DNA): TGCAGTGCGCCCGATGGGGCGGGGTCGTATGAGCAGTTCTTC.

In the case of this clonotype: This may stem from a read error, because a much larger clone lies one nucleotide away. The genes are TRBV2 and TRBJ2-7; 9 nucleotides line up with TRBD2. The CDR3 spans 14 residues. The germline gives CDR1 SNHLY, CDR2 FYNNEI. V dropped 1 base and J dropped 4; count of bases not matched to a gene: 2. CDR3 DNA sequence: TGTGCCAGCAGTGAAGTAGCGGGAGAATACGAGCAGTACTTC. It codes for CASSEVAGEYEQYF.